Here is one T cell receptor (beta chain) with its context. These data come from a study of blood T cells in healthy people across ages. The CDR3 spans 10 residues. CDR1 and CDR2 from the germline V gene are SSHAT and FNYEAQ (reference sequence). Each sample provided at least 6 micrograms of extracted total RNA. The use of a sample-barcoded 5' primer and a J-beta primer mix characterized a second PCR of roughly 6 to 11 cycles. TCRdb itself ran the 5' RACE reads through MiXCR, one entry per CDR3 protein. The repertoire holds approximately 400,000 distinct CDR3 sequences, roughly half seen once, with under 65% in the top ten.

Sequenced input: blood. The origin of this receptor is a man in his sixties in good health. This chain connects TRBV7-7 to TRBJ2-5, with D maybe TRBD2 (5 bases). Written as DNA, the CDR3 is TGTGCTGCCGGGGAAGAGACCCAGTACTTC. This sequence encodes CAAGEETQYF.